This T cell receptor beta chain appears in the sequencing data of a study of blood T cell repertoires in COVID-19. Participants spanned ages about 18 to 90 years and resided in around 25 US areas. In the original processing: Reference gene primer amplification in the assay estimated nucleated cell counts. Only in-frame clones appear in the TCRdb table, and some are missing; sequencing was by immunoSEQ multiplex PCR. V, J and clone size derive from that table, while D and trimming were established from the DNA sequence. The table records approximately 280,000 clones, around 92% of them present only once. Germline trimming cut 3 bases from V and 6 bases from J; bases unmatched to any gene: 7. The CDR3 is 15 residues long. The V gene's germline CDR1 is SGHDT and CDR2 YYEEEE.

What was sequenced was PBMCs or T cells enriched from blood (not recorded which). The sequence derives from a woman in her sixties or seventies who had recovered from COVID-19. The V and J genes are TRBV5-6 and TRBJ2-2; TRBD1 agrees at 8 bases. CDR3 sequence: CASSSSDRVSGELFF. The CDR3 DNA reads TGTGCCAGCAGCTCGTCGGACAGGGTATCCGGGGAGCTGTTTTTT. The whole variable domain, filled in from reference TRBV5-6 and TRBJ2-2, reads DAGVTQSPTHLIKTRGQQVTLRCSPKSGHDTVSWYQQALGQGPQFIFQYYEEEERQRGNFPDRFSGHQFPNYSSELNVNALLLGDSALYLCASSSSDRVSGELFFGEGSRLTVL.